The TCR beta chain described here comes from a study of blood T cells in healthy people across ages. Study conclusions and caveats: CMV infection status of these donors was not known. Roughly linearly, TCR beta diversity per million T cells fell as age increased. TCR beta diversity tracked closely with naive T cell percentage.

With respect to this clonotype: Antigen specificity is unknown.

Unmatched junction bases numbered 8, after V lost 7 bases and J lost 0 bases. Germline lookup yields CDR1 MNHNS and CDR2 SASEGT. There are 15 residues in the CDR3. Primers used in a second PCR of roughly 6 to 12 cycles were a sample-barcoded 5' primer and a J-beta primer mix. TCRdb processed the 5' RACE reads anew with MiXCR; each CDR3 protein has one entry. Of approximately 800,000 distinct CDR3 sequences in the sample, about 53% are singletons; the top ten hold about 38%. Total RNA, at least 6 micrograms per sample, was extracted from PBMCs. Sequenced material: blood. The sequence was obtained from a man aged 80 or over in good health. The V call is TRBV6-1, the J call TRBJ2-7; TRBD2 agrees at 8 bases. CDR3 protein: CASTLELAASYEQYF. The CDR3 region has the DNA TGTGCCAGCACTCTGGAACTAGCGGCCTCCTACGAGCAGTACTTC.